This T cell receptor beta chain was captured by sequencing in a study of T cell changes during pregnancy in multiple sclerosis. Only in-frame clones appear in the TCRdb table, and some are missing; sequencing was by immunoSEQ multiplex PCR. The sample has about 52,000 clones, just over 90% seen once; the top ten hold about 0.37%. The TCR was taken from a female donor with multiple sclerosis, enrolled in a pregnancy study. The sequencing here drew on CD4+ T cells from peripheral blood mononuclear cells, taken before pregnancy.

CDR3: CASSQWTGGDGYTF. DNA of the CDR3: TGCGCCAGCAGCCAGTGGACAGGGGGCGATGGCTACACCTTC. The gene calls are TRBV4-3 and TRBJ1-2; TRBD1 aligns across 11 bases. This CDR3 has 14 residues. The junction had 3 bases not matched to a gene; V was cut back by 3 bases and J by 6 bases. Germline V gene data show CDR1 as LGHNA and CDR2 as YSLEER.